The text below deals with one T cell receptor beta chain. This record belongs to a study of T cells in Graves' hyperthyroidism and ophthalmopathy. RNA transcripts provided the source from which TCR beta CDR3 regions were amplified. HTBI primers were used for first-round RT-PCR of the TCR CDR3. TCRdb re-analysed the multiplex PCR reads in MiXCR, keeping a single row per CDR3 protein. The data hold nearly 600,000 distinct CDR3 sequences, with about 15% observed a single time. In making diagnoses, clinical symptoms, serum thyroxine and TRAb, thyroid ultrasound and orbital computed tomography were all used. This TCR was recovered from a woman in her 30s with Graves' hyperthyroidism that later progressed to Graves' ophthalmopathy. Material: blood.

This chain's CDR3 is CASSETGTYNEQFF. The DNA of the CDR3 is TGTGCCAGCAGTGAAACGGGAACCTACAATGAGCAGTTCTTC. This chain joins TRBV6-1 and TRBJ2-1; possible D gene TRBD2, 5 bases. Trimming took off 2 bases at V and 2 bases at J, with 7 bases between the two ends. The CDR3 spans 14 residues. The germline V gene encodes CDR1 MNHNS and CDR2 SASEGT.